This TCR beta chain was documented in a study of blood T cell repertoires in COVID-19. Study as a whole: Nucleic acid was either cDNA or gDNA, and it came from T cells, B-cell-depleted T cells, or PBMCs.

V trimming: 4 bases; J trimming: 7 bases; junction bases outside the gene matches: 8. Germline loops: CDR1 SGHNT, CDR2 YYREEE (reference sequence). The CDR3 spans 16 residues. The repertoire was sequenced with immunoSEQ multiplex PCR; TCRdb's copy has only in-frame clones and lacks some. This table holds roughly 100,000 clones, around 85% found once. The gene calls are TRBV5-4 and TRBJ2-1, with 13 nucleotides matching TRBD2. Sequenced: peripheral blood. This TCR was recovered from a man older than 75 with active or convalescent COVID-19. This CDR3 reads CASSHTSGGALNEQFF. The CDR3 region has the DNA TGTGCCAGCAGCCACACTAGCGGGGGGGCCCTAAATGAGCAGTTCTTC.